Below, one TCR beta chain is given with its context. This clonotype was counted between two and nine times. No cognate antigen has been identified for it. No base-level quality is on record; no much larger clone is a single base apart. Sequencing took place on an Illumina NovaSeq 6000. Using 5'RACE with constant-segment primers, TCRalpha and TCRbeta cDNA libraries were constructed, with sample barcodes and unique molecular identifiers added in the process. Trizol reagent was used to extract RNA from every sample. Libraries were amplified in two PCR steps, with a second sample barcode and Illumina TruSeq adapters added in the second step. Sequencing of libraries was performed on an Illumina NovaSeq with 2 x 150 bp paired-end reads. Per the source publication's procedure: The reads were demultiplexed and collapsed into UMI-guided consensus sequences using migec v1.2.7. Using mixcr v2.1.11, UMI consensuses were aligned to TRA and TRB V and J templates and then assembled into clonotypes. Clonotypes were classified as expanded or contracted when called significant by both edgeR and NoisET, with noise models trained on biological replicates. For edgeR calls, a false discovery rate-adjusted p below 0.01 and a log2 fold-change threshold of 1 were applied. As an exploratory analysis of dynamics, max-normalized trajectories of the 1000 most abundant clonotypes were examined with PCA combined with hierarchical clustering. The CD4 or CD8 phenotype of responding clones was assigned using the separately sequenced CD4+ and CD8+ repertoires. In TCRdb, the public reads were trimmed at Q25 with fastp and aligned with MiXCR, with productive beta chains retained. Rows with a matching CDR3 protein are joined into one entry that keeps the most common DNA and genes. For this entry, the V and J calls and clone size follow TCRdb and not the study's own pipeline. Present in this sample are 400,000 to 550,000 distinct CDR3 sequences, 20% to 25% of which were seen just once. The ten largest clones represent about an eighth of the sample.

This specimen comes from a study of T-cell memory formation after mild COVID-19 (dated by TCRdb to 2020 to 2022). About the full investigation: Most TCR sequence clusters were specific to one of the two donors. Two young, previously healthy adult volunteers made up the cohort, one male and one female. T-cell clones expanding and contracting after mild COVID-19 in two donors were tracked by longitudinal TCRalpha and TCRbeta repertoire sequencing.

The CDR3 numbers 16 residues from cysteine through phenylalanine. Of the read, only the CDR3 DNA is kept; its 48 bases are in frame from base 1. Looking up the germline V gene yields CDR1 MNHEY and CDR2 SVGAGI. A distance of 8 bases separates the germline ends of V and J, which lose 0 bases and 0 bases respectively. Broader findings and caveats from the paper: The study covered only a couple of mild cases, and larger cohorts including severe cases with pre-infection samples were considered necessary. Contracting CD4+ clones appeared mostly in the CM and EM memory subsets, whereas CD8+ clones were enriched in EMRA. From day 15 to 85, contracting clones showed balanced CD4/CD8 phenotypes, whereas a second wave of clones that expanded from day 15 to 37 leaned towards CD4+. The detection of some responding clones in pre-infection memory suggests that pre-existing cross-reactive memory T cells joined the SARS-CoV-2 response. Whether the second-wave clones peaking on day 37 were SARS-CoV-2 specific was not confirmed.

Ficoll-Paque density gradient centrifugation was the method used to isolate PBMCs. The receptor was derived from an adult woman who had mild COVID-19 (a few samples of this study predate the infection). The sample titles of this study are shuffled in the database, so cell type and time point are left out; the donor was told from shared clones. This chain is built from TRBV6-5 and TRBJ2-2, with the D gene not confidently named. The source material was PBMCs or a T cell subset sorted from them (not recorded which). The CDR3 has the sequence CASSYSVLANTGELFF. The sequence in DNA is TGTGCCAGCAGTTACTCGGTTCTAGCGAACACCGGGGAGCTGTTTTTT.